This T cell receptor beta chain was sequenced for a study of shared clonotypes between healthy human individuals. After removal of 6 bases from V and 5 bases from J, the junction contained 10 bases not matched to a gene. Germline V gene sequence: CDR1 PRHDT, CDR2 FYEKMQ (reference sequence). The CDR3 spans 14 residues. The assay was immunoSEQ multiplex PCR, and TCRdb's table has in-frame clones only and misses some. The sample shows millions of clones, about 95% of them seen only once. Selected positively for CCR7 and CD45RO-negative, naive CD8 cells excluded terminally differentiated effector memory CD45RA+ cells.

This TCR came from a man aged 18 to 35 in good health. Sequences were obtained from naive CD8+ T cells sorted from blood. V and J are TRBV13 and TRBJ2-7; TRBD2 matches at 7 bases. DNA of the CDR3: TGTGCCAGCAGGCCGAGGGAGGGCATGGACGAGCAGTACTTC. Amino acids: CASRPREGMDEQYF.